This TCR beta chain was sequenced during a study of Ad26.COV2.S vaccination and SARS-CoV-2 variants. Study-wide context: Donor got 5x10^10 or 1x10^11 viral particles of Ad26.COV2.S.

TCRdb's table, derived via immunoSEQ multiplex PCR, lists solely in-frame clones and lacks some. The sample has about half a million clones; approximately 90% are singletons. Germline assignment: CDR1 MGHDK and CDR2 SYGVNS. Trimming cost V 5 bases and J 1 base, with 8 bases left between them. This CDR3 has 13 amino acids. Treatment of the sample: around 19 received Ad26.COV2.S at low or high dose, single or two shots; a few received placebo; per-sample allocation not given. Samples came from day 63 after the first vaccine or placebo injection. The receptor's source is a person between 18 and 59 years old who received the Ad26.COV2.S COVID-19 vaccine or a placebo. Source: peripheral blood, taken in a trial of Ad26.COV2.S vaccine versus placebo. The chain is built from TRBV25-1 and TRBJ2-5; D not certain. CDR3 sequence reads: CASSIQFQETQYF. In DNA, the CDR3 is TGTGCCAGCAGTATCCAGTTCCAAGAGACCCAGTACTTC.